This paragraph reports one T cell receptor beta chain. The data originate from a study of T cells expressing NK-cell markers. This CDR3 has 14 residues. In germline, CDR1 is SEHNR, CDR2 FQNEAQ (reference sequence). TCRdb reprocessed the 5' RACE reads and stores each CDR3 protein as one record, lacking DNA. The sample features 400,000 to 450,000 distinct CDR3 sequences, with more than 7% in its top ten. The chain combines TRBV7-9 with TRBJ1-1; TCRdb picks TRBD1, but there is no DNA to check that call. This receptor was taken from a woman between 18 and 75 years old in good health. The specimen was blood T cells: a sorted CD56 or NKG2C T cell subset, CD4+ or CD8+ T cells, or bulk PBMC T cells (not recorded which). The CDR3 loop reads CASSLGQGAFVAFF.